A single sample is the source of the 18 T cell receptor beta chains below, sequenced in a study of tumor-infiltrating lymphocytes in primary liver carcinoma. It was from 20-30 mg of unsorted bulk tissue that RNA and DNA were co-extracted. Starting from 500 ng of total RNA, TCR beta cDNA was produced with a primer in the constant region. Three nested multiplex PCR rounds of slightly modified ARM-PCR generated TCR beta libraries. The first two PCR rounds used TRBV1-TRBV30 primers with a Cbeta primer, approximately 9 cycles each. Each CDR3 protein gets one entry after TCRdb re-called the multiplex PCR reads with MiXCR. Of approximately 46,000 distinct CDR3 sequences in the sample, roughly 80% were seen once. The sequencing sample was made of tumor-adjacent normal liver tissue. These receptors were collected from a woman aged 25-40 years with primary liver carcinoma and hepatitis B virus infection.

The J gene is TRBJ1-4, the V gene TRBV12-3 or TRBV12-4; TRBD1 matches 9 bases. Trimming cost V 6 bases and J 4 bases; bases outside gene matches: 12. The CDR3 spans 17 residues. The CDR3 sequence is CASRSWTGVRGNEKLFF. The CDR3 DNA sequence: TGTGCCAGCAGATCCTGGACAGGGGTTCGGGGTAATGAAAAACTGTTTTTT.

A remark on this clonotype: Compared with germline, one end of the junction differs, possibly owing to a read error. The chain links TRBV2 to TRBJ2-2; TRBD2 is a possible D gene (5 bases). Germline loops: CDR1 SNHLY, CDR2 FYNNEI. This CDR3 contains 12 residues. For the CDR3, the DNA is TGTGCCAGCAGCTCAGACACTGGGGAGCTGTGTTTT. This codes for CASSSDTGELCF. Together with reference TRBV2 and TRBJ2-2, the CDR3 gives the full variable domain: EPEVTQTPSHQVTQMGQEVILRCVPISNHLYFYWYRQILGQKVEFLVSFYNNEISEKSEIFDDQFSVERPDGSNFTLKIRSTKLEDSAMYFCASSSDTGELCFGEGSRLTVL.

Turning to this clonotype: An end of the junction differs from the germline gene, which may be a read error. The V call is TRBV7-8, the J call TRBJ2-5; the D gene is possibly TRBD1 (5 bases). Germline V CDR1 and CDR2: SGHVS, FQNEAQ. The CDR3 covers 15 residues. Here the CDR3 DNA reads TGTGTCAGCAGCTTCCGGACATGGACCCGTGGGACCCAGTACTTC. This translates into CVSSFRTWTRGTQYF.

The chain recombines TRBV28 with TRBJ1-4, with D unclear. The V and J ends lost 4 bases and 6 bases respectively, with 12 bases between them. Germline V gives CDR1 MDHEN, CDR2 SYDVKM. The CDR3 spans 14 residues. The CDR3 sequence: CASSYPGGYEKLFF. In DNA, the CDR3 is TGTGCCAGCAGTTATCCGGGCGGGTATGAAAAACTGTTTTTT.

Points on this clonotype: Compared with germline, one end of the junction differs, possibly owing to a read error. The chain couples TRBV12-5 to TRBJ2-3; 8 nucleotides match TRBD2. CDR3 length: 23 amino acids. Germline-derived CDR1 and CDR2 are LGHNT and FRNRAP. CDR3 sequence reads: CVSGLVLSPILPTLAATTDTQYF. CDR3 bases: TGTGTTAGTGGTTTAGTTCTGTCTCCTATTCTGCCGACACTAGCGGCCACCACAGATACGCAGTATTTT.

The chain uses TRBV5-1 and TRBJ1-1; D remains unclear. CDR3 size: 14 residues. Germline loops: CDR1 SGHRS, CDR2 YFSETQ. The CDR3 region is CASGLEWARGRAFF. The CDR3 coding sequence is TGCGCTAGCGGCTTGGAGTGGGCGCGCGGTCGGGCTTTCTTT.

The chain joins TRBV11-2 to TRBJ2-5; 9 bases are shared with TRBD1. With 5 bases clipped from V and 3 bases from J, the junction kept 10 bases outside the gene matches. Germline assignment: CDR1 SGHAT and CDR2 FQNNGV. The CDR3 length is 16 residues. In DNA, the CDR3 is TGTGCCAGCAGCACAGGAACAGGGGGCACTAAAGAGACCCAGTACTTC. Residues: CASSTGTGGTKETQYF.

The gene calls are TRBV10-3 and TRBJ2-1; 7 bases align to TRBD2. CDR1 and CDR2 (germline): ENHRY, SYGVKD. The ends lost 4 bases at V and 8 bases at J; junction bases unmatched: 14. CDR3 length: 16 amino acids. The CDR3 reads CAISALFHWTRDEQFF. The CDR3 DNA is TGTGCCATCAGTGCGTTATTCCATTGGACTAGAGATGAGCAGTTCTTC.

In the case of this clonotype: A much larger clonotype is one base distant, so this may be a read error. The rearrangement links TRBV6-4 to TRBJ2-3; D could derive from TRBD1 or TRBD2 (5 bases each). CDR1 MRHNA and CDR2 SNTAGT come from the germline V gene. The CDR3 runs 15 residues. The CDR3 here is CASSDSEGKGDTHYF. Here the CDR3 DNA reads TGTGCCAGCAGTGACTCAGAGGGGAAGGGTGATACGCACTATTTT.

The chain employs TRBV6-1 and TRBJ2-5; D assignment may be TRBD1 or TRBD2 (5 bases each). Germline CDR1 MNHNS, CDR2 SASEGT. The CDR3 totals 12 residues. V lost 7 bases and J lost 13, with 19 bases in between. The CDR3 DNA sequence: TGTGCCAGCAATCCTCGAGGGACGCCTAGGTACTTC. Translating it yields CASNPRGTPRYF.

As for this clonotype: The conserved phenylalanine or tryptophan is not found at the CDR3 terminus, so this likely reflects a read error. Because the CDR3's place on the DNA is in doubt, the DNA is left out and the CDR3 is given as listed by TCRdb. The genes are TRBV5-6 and TRBJ2-2. Germline V gene sequence: CDR1 SGHDT, CDR2 YYEEEE. Termini included, the CDR3 measures 15 amino acids. The CDR3 sequence: CASSLAPRITGELYY.

This clonotype was counted many times. CDR3 sequence: CAWELAGLDTGELFF. In DNA, the CDR3 is TGTGCCTGGGAGCTAGCGGGTCTTGACACCGGGGAGCTGTTTTTT. The V gene is TRBV30, the J gene TRBJ2-2; TRBD2 agrees at 8 bases. CDR1 GTSNPN and CDR2 SVGIG come from the germline V gene (reference sequence). V trimming: 5 bases; J trimming: 3 bases; junction bases outside the gene matches: 8. The CDR3 is made up of 15 amino acids.

This clonotype was detected only a few times. This clone may be a read error of a much larger clone one base away. The CDR3 sequence is CTSSDGDSTGELFF. In DNA, the CDR3 is TGTACCAGCAGTGACGGGGACAGCACCGGGGAGCTGTTTTTT. The chain links TRBV6-4 to TRBJ2-2, with 7 bases identical to TRBD1. Per the germline V gene, CDR1 is MRHNA and CDR2 is SNTAGT. CDR3 length equals 14 residues.

On this clonotype: One end of the junction fails to match germline, which may point to a read error. CDR3 loop: CAGSHGEPSPLHF. The CDR3, as DNA: TGCGCCGGCAGCCATGGAGAGCCTTCACCCCTCCACTTT. The J gene is TRBJ1-6, the V gene TRBV4-3; D uncertain. CDR1 is LGHNA and CDR2 is YSLEER in the germline V gene. This CDR3 is 13 amino acids long.

Note on this clonotype: The CDR3 end shows no conserved phenylalanine or tryptophan, and so a read error is likely. The genes are TRBV6-5 and TRBJ1-1; a possible D gene is TRBD1 (6 bases). There are 14 residues in the CDR3. Germline CDR1 is MNHEY and CDR2 is SVGAGI. The CDR3 sequence: CASSYSERGAEAFL. The CDR3 bases are TGTGCAAGCAGTTACTCGGAGAGGGGGGCTGAAGCTTTCTTG.

Turning to this clonotype: One end of the junction varies from germline; a read error may be responsible. CDR3 sequence: CTSNTYPGSEETQYF. The CDR3 bases are TGTACCAGCAACACCTACCCTGGGAGCGAAGAGACACAGTACTTC. The chain combines TRBV12-3 or TRBV12-4 with TRBJ2-5; possibly TRBD2 for D (5 bases). The CDR3 runs 15 residues.

The chain recombines TRBV6-5 with TRBJ2-5, with unresolved D. Trimming pared 2 bases from V and 7 bases from J, leaving 11 bases between. In germline, CDR1 is MNHEY, CDR2 SVGAGI. The CDR3 runs to 13 residues. CDR3 sequence: CASSYDEKLTQYF. CDR3 DNA: TGTGCCAGCAGTTACGACGAGAAATTGACCCAGTACTTC.

As concerns this clonotype: A read error may account for a junction end that differs from germline. The chain combines TRBV7-9 with TRBJ2-5; 7 bases match TRBD1. Germline values: CDR1 SEHNR, CDR2 FQNEAQ (reference sequence). The CDR3 is 14 amino acids. CDR3 sequence reads: CVSSDRAIQESQYF. For the CDR3, the DNA is TGTGTCAGCAGCGACAGGGCAATCCAAGAGTCCCAGTACTTC.